One sample yielded the 23 T cell receptor beta chains listed below, sequenced in a study of blood T cell repertoires in COVID-19. Repertoires were generated with immunoSEQ multiplex PCR, while TCRdb's copy carries only in-frame clones and drops some. The data contain roughly 53,000 clones, roughly 85% of them singletons. The sample was peripheral blood. The receptors originated from an elderly man with acute or convalescent COVID-19.

V is TRBV18 and J is TRBJ1-5; 10 bases line up with TRBD1. This CDR3 is built from 16 residues. Germline assignment: CDR1 KGHSH and CDR2 LQKENI. V lost 2 bases and J lost 4; bases outside the gene matches: 5. Written as DNA, the CDR3 is TGTGCCAGCTCACCAGCTGGGACAGGGGAAAATCAGCCCCAGCATTTT. This codes for CASSPAGTGENQPQHF.

The chain combines TRBV30 with TRBJ1-5; D gene uncertain. Germline V CDR1 and CDR2: GTSNPN, SVGIG (reference sequence). V lost 5 bases and J 0 bases, leaving 5 bases between the germline ends. The CDR3 loop spans 12 amino acids. CDR3: CAWQVSNQPQHF. In DNA, the CDR3 is TGTGCCTGGCAGGTTAGCAATCAGCCCCAGCATTTT.

V gene TRBV9 combines with J gene TRBJ2-2; 10 bases align to TRBD1. Per the germline V gene, CDR1 is SGDLS and CDR2 is YYNGEE. This CDR3 region has 16 residues. Losses at the gene ends were 3 bases for V and 1 base for J; bases not matched to a gene: 3. CDR3 in amino acids: CASSARDRGNTGELFF. CDR3 DNA sequence: TGTGCCAGCAGCGCCCGGGACAGGGGGAACACCGGGGAGCTGTTTTTT.

The chain recombines TRBV25-1 with TRBJ2-5, with 10 bases lining up with TRBD1. The CDR3 is 14 residues long. The J segment lost 5 bases and the V segment lost 6 bases, leaving 6 bases of the junction unmatched. Looked up from germline, CDR1 is MGHDK and CDR2 is SYGVNS. This CDR3 reads CASRRTGGGETQYF. The CDR3 DNA reads TGTGCCAGCAGGAGGACAGGGGGAGGGGAGACCCAGTACTTC.

The genes are TRBV29-1 and TRBJ2-3, with D unresolved. V lost 3 bases to trimming and J lost 0 bases, with 4 bases between them. CDR3 size: 12 residues. Germline-derived CDR1 and CDR2 are SQVTM and ANQGSEA. The CDR3 sequence: CSVDRSTDTQYF. CDR3 bases: TGCAGCGTTGACAGGAGCACAGATACGCAGTATTTT.

This chain connects TRBV7-3 to TRBJ1-6, with TRBD1 as a possible D gene (5 bases). CDR1 SGHTA and CDR2 FQGTGA come from the germline V gene. The CDR3 sequence is 13 residues long. V lost 5 bases and J 10 bases, leaving 12 bases between the germline ends. The CDR3 DNA reads TGTGCCAGCAGCCCGACAGTCGGCTCACCCCTCCACTTT. Its protein is CASSPTVGSPLHF.

V and J are TRBV7-2 and TRBJ2-4; 7 bases are shared with TRBD2. Trimming at V came to 1 base and at J to 2 bases, leaving 8 bases not matched to a gene. Germline V gene sequence: CDR1 SGHTA, CDR2 FQGNSA. The CDR3 runs to 17 residues. CDR3 DNA sequence: TGTGCCAGCAGCTTAGTACCAGGCGGGGGTTCCAAAAACATTCAGTACTTC. The encoded protein is CASSLVPGGGSKNIQYF.

This clone appeared a single time. The chain has TRBV5-1 and TRBJ1-5; the match to TRBD1 covers 7 bases. Germline V CDR1 and CDR2: SGHRS, YFSETQ. This CDR3 contains 17 residues. V was clipped by 0 bases and J by 5 bases; unmatched bases: 11. The CDR3 loop is CASSLAELGQNYQPQHF. CDR3 nucleotides: TGCGCCAGCAGCTTGGCCGAATTGGGACAGAACTATCAGCCCCAGCATTTT.

The CDR3 nucleotides read TGTGCCAGCAGCTTAAGTGCCGGGAACACCGGGGAGCTGTTTTTT. This translates into CASSLSAGNTGELFF. V and J are TRBV7-3 and TRBJ2-2; no definite D call. V was clipped by 1 base and J by 1 base, with 7 bases between them. Germline CDR1 is SGHTA and CDR2 is FQGTGA. This CDR3 spans 15 amino acids. The whole variable domain, filled in from reference TRBV7-3 and TRBJ2-2, reads GAGVSQTPSNKVTEKGKYVELRCDPISGHTALYWYRQSLGQGPEFLIYFQGTGAADDSGLPNDRFFAVRPEGSVSTLKIQRTERGDSAVYLCASSLSAGNTGELFFGEGSRLTVL.

The V gene is TRBV13, the J gene TRBJ2-6; a weak D match, TRBD2 (5 bases). V lost 3 bases and J lost 0, with 9 bases in between. Germline V gene lookup returns CDR1 PRHDT and CDR2 FYEKMQ (reference sequence). The CDR3 loop spans 16 amino acids. In nucleotides, the CDR3 is TGTGCCAGCAGCTTCCGGGGTAGCTCTGGGGCCAACGTCCTGACTTTC. Its translation: CASSFRGSSGANVLTF.

This clone was detected only a few times. The rearrangement uses TRBV5-1 and TRBJ2-7, with D possibly TRBD1 on 5 matching bases. There are 13 residues in the CDR3. Trimming cost V 2 bases and J 3 bases, with 9 bases left between them. Germline V CDR1 and CDR2: SGHRS, YFSETQ. The CDR3 loop reads CASSFIGDYEQYF. CDR3 bases: TGCGCCAGCAGCTTTATAGGGGACTACGAGCAGTACTTC.

The chain recombines TRBV18 with TRBJ1-4, with unresolved D. The V and J ends lost 6 bases and 5 bases respectively, with 13 bases between them. CDR3 length: 14 residues. Germline V lookup: CDR1 KGHSH, CDR2 LQKENI. CDR3: CASSYQVYNEKLFF. CDR3 nucleotides: TGTGCCAGCTCCTACCAGGTCTACAATGAAAAACTGTTTTTT.

J is TRBJ1-2 and V is TRBV11-2; D is undetermined. The CDR3 loop spans 15 amino acids. Trimming took 5 bases from V and 4 from J, leaving 17 bases between them. Per germline, CDR1 SGHAT and CDR2 FQNNGV. The DNA of the CDR3 is TGTGCCAGCAGCGACACAGCGGGTATCGGCTATGGCTACACCTTC. It yields the protein CASSDTAGIGYGYTF.

This chain connects TRBV4-3 to TRBJ1-2; 8 bases are shared with TRBD1. This CDR3 comprises 17 residues. Unmatched junction bases numbered 14, after V lost 0 bases and J lost 8 bases. Germline V lookup: CDR1 LGHNA, CDR2 YSLEER. CDR3 DNA sequence: TGCGCCAGCAGCCAAGATCAAGGGACAGGACTCCGCGGCGGCTACACCTTC. Translation: CASSQDQGTGLRGGYTF.

The chain carries TRBV11-2 and TRBJ2-5, with TRBD1 matching over 7 bases. This CDR3 is 16 amino acids long. Germline V gene sequence: CDR1 SGHAT, CDR2 FQNNGV. With 5 bases clipped from V and 3 bases from J, the junction kept 12 bases outside the gene matches. This CDR3 reads CASSDRVLLTEETQYF. In DNA, the CDR3 is TGTGCCAGCAGCGACAGGGTCTTACTGACCGAAGAGACCCAGTACTTC.

The rearrangement links TRBV5-1 to TRBJ2-7, with a weak D call TRBD1 (7 bases). This CDR3 has 15 amino acids. Deletions cut 2 bases from V and 5 bases from J, with 17 bases between. CDR1 and CDR2 (germline): SGHRS, YFSETQ. This chain's CDR3 is CASSFGGTARNEQYF. The CDR3 DNA is TGCGCCAGCAGCTTTGGGGGGACAGCCCGAAACGAGCAGTACTTC.

The chain combines TRBV6-6 with TRBJ2-1; the match to TRBD2 covers 11 bases. The CDR3 extends over 16 amino acids. CDR1 is MNHNY and CDR2 is SVGAGI in the germline V gene (reference sequence). After removal of 6 bases from V and 5 bases from J, the junction contained 9 bases not matched to a gene. The CDR3 DNA is TGTGCCAGCAGATCCCCGGGTAGCGGGGGGGACAATGAGCAGTTCTTC. This gives the protein CASRSPGSGGDNEQFF.

The chain couples TRBV7-3 to TRBJ2-3; maybe TRBD2 (5 bases). The CDR3 totals 15 residues. Trimming took 3 bases from V and 8 from J, leaving 18 bases between them. Germline CDR1 reads SGHTA; CDR2 reads FQGTGA. CDR3 amino acids: CASSFQWREGGTQYF. The CDR3 nucleotides are TGTGCCAGCAGCTTCCAATGGAGAGAGGGTGGTACGCAGTATTTT.

The rearrangement joins TRBV7-9 to TRBJ2-3; D possibly corresponds to TRBD1 (5 bases). Germline-derived CDR1 and CDR2 are SEHNR and FQNEAQ (reference sequence). Trimming left V 3 bases short and J 2 bases short, with 9 bases between. The CDR3 loop spans 14 amino acids. CDR3 nucleotides: TGTGCCAGCAGCTTCTCAGGGTACACAGATACGCAGTATTTT. It translates to CASSFSGYTDTQYF.

The J gene is TRBJ2-4, the V gene TRBV30; 7 bases map to TRBD1. The CDR3 is 17 amino acids. The germline CDR1 and CDR2 sequences are GTSNPN and SVGIG (reference sequence). V shed 2 bases, J shed 0 bases, and the junction held 10 bases outside the gene matches. CDR3 region: CAWSPIQGDLAKNIQYF. In DNA form, the CDR3 reads TGTGCCTGGAGTCCTATCCAGGGGGACCTAGCCAAAAACATTCAGTACTTC.

V and J are TRBV11-3 and TRBJ2-1; D is possibly TRBD2 (6 bases). This CDR3 comprises 15 residues. Trimming removed 3 bases at V and 6 bases at J, with 15 bases between. Germline V lookup: CDR1 SGHNT, CDR2 YENEEA. CDR3 region: CASSFGGTGGNEQFF. The CDR3 bases are TGTGCCAGCAGCTTCGGAGGGACTGGAGGCAATGAGCAGTTCTTC.

This chain uses TRBV6-5 with TRBJ1-6, with 10 positions matching TRBD1. The CDR3 loop spans 13 amino acids. Germline V CDR1 and CDR2: MNHEY, SVGAGI. The V gene end was trimmed by 6 bases and the J gene end by 10 bases; junction bases not matched to a gene: 3. Here the CDR3 reads CASRTGGRSPLHF. CDR3 DNA sequence: TGTGCCAGCAGGACAGGGGGCCGGTCACCCCTCCACTTT.

V usage is TRBV5-8 and J usage is TRBJ1-1, with D unresolved. This CDR3 comprises 15 residues. Trimming shortened V by 4 bases and J by 8 bases, and 21 bases separated the two germline ends. Looked up from germline, CDR1 is SGHTS and CDR2 is YDEGEE. The CDR3 coding sequence is TGTGCCAGCAGCAACCTCCAGATAGGAACGGGAGAAGCTTTCTTT. It encodes CASSNLQIGTGEAFF.